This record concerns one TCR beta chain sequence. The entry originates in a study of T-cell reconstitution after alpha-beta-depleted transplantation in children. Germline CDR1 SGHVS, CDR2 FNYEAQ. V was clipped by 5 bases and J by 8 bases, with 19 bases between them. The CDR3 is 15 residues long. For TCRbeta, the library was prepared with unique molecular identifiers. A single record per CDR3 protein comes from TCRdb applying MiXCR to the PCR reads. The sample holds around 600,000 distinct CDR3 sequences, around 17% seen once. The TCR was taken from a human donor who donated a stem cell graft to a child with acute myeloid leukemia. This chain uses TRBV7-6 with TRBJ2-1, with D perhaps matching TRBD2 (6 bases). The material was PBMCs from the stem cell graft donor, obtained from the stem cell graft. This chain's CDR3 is CASSSFVRRGDEQFF. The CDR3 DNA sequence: TGTGCCAGCAGCAGCTTTGTAAGGCGGGGAGATGAGCAGTTCTTC.